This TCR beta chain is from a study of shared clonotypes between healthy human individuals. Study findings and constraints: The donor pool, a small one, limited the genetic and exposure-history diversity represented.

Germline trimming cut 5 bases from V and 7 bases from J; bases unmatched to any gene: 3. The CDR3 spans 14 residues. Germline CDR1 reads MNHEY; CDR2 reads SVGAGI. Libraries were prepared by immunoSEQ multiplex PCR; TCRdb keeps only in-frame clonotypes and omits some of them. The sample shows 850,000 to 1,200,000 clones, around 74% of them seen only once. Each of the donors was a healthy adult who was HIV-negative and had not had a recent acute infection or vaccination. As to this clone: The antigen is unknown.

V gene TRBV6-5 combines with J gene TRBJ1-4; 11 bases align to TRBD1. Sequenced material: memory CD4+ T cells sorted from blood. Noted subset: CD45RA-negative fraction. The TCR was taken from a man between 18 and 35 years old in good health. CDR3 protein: CASSGGQGAEKLFF. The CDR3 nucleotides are TGTGCCAGCAGTGGAGGACAGGGGGCTGAAAAACTGTTTTTT.